The entry that follows covers one T cell receptor beta chain sequence. This sample is drawn from a study of cytomegalovirus exposure and HLA in healthy donors. Looking at the study overall: Of roughly 400 genotyped donors, roughly 80% grouped in the Caucasian-associated ancestry cluster.

The V end lost 0 bases, the J end lost 4 bases, and 5 bases lay between the germline ends. This CDR3 is 13 amino acids long. Germline lookup yields CDR1 MNHEY and CDR2 SVGAGI. Researchers ran the PCR with 60 Vbeta and 13 Jbeta primers. Profiled with immunoSEQ multiplex PCR; TCRdb holds only in-frame clones, not every one. The repertoire holds about 200,000 clones, around 79% seen once, with around 1.6% in the top ten. This clonotype was obtained from a woman aged 45-59 years in good health and CMV-seronegative. The sequenced material came from PBMCs. The V call is TRBV6-5, the J call TRBJ2-3; D is ambiguous. CDR3 amino acids: CASSYSRADTQYF. CDR3 nucleotides: TGTGCCAGCAGTTACTCACGCGCAGATACGCAGTATTTT.